The entry below describes one TCR beta chain. As yet, its antigen is unknown. The sample belongs to a study of cytomegalovirus exposure and HLA in healthy donors. Findings and limits, study-wide: TCR association rates varied by HLA locus in a later analysis, with DRB1 highest and HLA-C lowest. TCR beta sequences reportedly predicted most subjects' HLA-A and HLA-B alleles accurately.

PCR used 60 Vbeta primers and 13 Jbeta primers. The assay was immunoSEQ multiplex PCR, and TCRdb's table has in-frame clones only and misses some. This repertoire includes tens of thousands of clones. Trimming stripped 8 bases from V and 0 bases from J, with 16 bases between. The CDR3 has 15 residues. CDR1 is MNHEY, CDR2 SMNVEV, per germline (reference sequence). The clonotype comes from a woman aged 60-75 years in good health and CMV-seronegative. Sequencing used PBMCs. V gene TRBV27 combines with J gene TRBJ1-2; D gene uncertain. The CDR3 is CASRRFLVPNYGYTF. The CDR3 coding sequence is TGTGCCAGCCGGAGGTTCTTGGTTCCTAACTATGGCTACACCTTC.